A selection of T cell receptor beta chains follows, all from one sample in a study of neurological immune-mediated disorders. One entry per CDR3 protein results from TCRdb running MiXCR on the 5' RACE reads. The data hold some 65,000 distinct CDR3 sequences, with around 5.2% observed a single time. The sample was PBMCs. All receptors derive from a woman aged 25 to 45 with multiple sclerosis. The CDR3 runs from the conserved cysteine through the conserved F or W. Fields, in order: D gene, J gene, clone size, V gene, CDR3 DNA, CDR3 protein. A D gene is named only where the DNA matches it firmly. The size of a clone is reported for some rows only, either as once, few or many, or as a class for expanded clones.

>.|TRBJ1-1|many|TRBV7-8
TGTGCCAGCAGCCCTCGGGCAGGCCACACTGAAGCTTTCTTT
CASSPRAGHTEAFF
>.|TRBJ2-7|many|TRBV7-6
TGTGCCAGCAGCTCAACAGGGATCAACGAGCAGTACTTC
CASSSTGINEQYF
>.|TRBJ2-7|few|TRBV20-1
TGCAGTGCTCCCCTCCGGGGTTTCTCTACGGAGCAGTACTTC
CSAPLRGFSTEQYF
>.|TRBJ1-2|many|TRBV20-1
TGCAGTGCTAACAGACCGGGCCCGTATGGCTACACCTTC
CSANRPGPYGYTF
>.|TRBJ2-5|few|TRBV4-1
TGCGCCAGCACACGCCTTCCCCAGGGGTTCGGTGAGACCCAGTACTTC
CASTRLPQGFGETQYF
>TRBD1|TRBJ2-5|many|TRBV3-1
TGTGCCAGCAGCCAATTCGCCGGGACAGGGGGAATATCAGAGACCCAGTACTTC
CASSQFAGTGGISETQYF
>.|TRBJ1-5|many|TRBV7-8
TGTGCCAGCAGCTTAGTAGTAGGGCTCTATAGCAATCAGCCCCAGCATTTT
CASSLVVGLYSNQPQHF
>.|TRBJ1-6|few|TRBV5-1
TGCGCCAGCAGCTTGGGTAATTCACCCCTCCACTTT
CASSLGNSPLHF
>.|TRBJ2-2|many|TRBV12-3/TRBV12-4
TGTGCCAGCAGTTTAATGTGGGAGCTGTTTTTT
CASSLMWELFF
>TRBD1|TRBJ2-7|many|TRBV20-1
TGCAGTGCTAGACCCCTCGACAGGGGCACCTACGAGCAGTACTTC
CSARPLDRGTYEQYF
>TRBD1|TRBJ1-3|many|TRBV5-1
TGCGCCAGCAGCTTGGAACCGGGACAGGGAAACACCATATATTTT
CASSLEPGQGNTIYF
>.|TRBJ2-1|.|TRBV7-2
TGTGCCAGCAGCCTCCCGGGCGGCCCGAATTACAATGAGCAGTTCTTC
CASSLPGGPNYNEQFF
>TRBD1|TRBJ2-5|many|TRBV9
TGTGCCAGCAGCGGAATTGGGACAGGGCGTACGGAGACCCAGTACTTC
CASSGIGTGRTETQYF
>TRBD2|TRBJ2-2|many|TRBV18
TGTGCCAGCTCACCGATGAACCCGGGACTAGTGATTACCGGGGAGCTGTTTTTT
CASSPMNPGLVITGELFF
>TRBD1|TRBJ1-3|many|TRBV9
TGTGCCAGCAGCCAACAGGGGACTGGAAACACCATATATTTT
CASSQQGTGNTIYF
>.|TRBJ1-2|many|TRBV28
TGTGCCAGCAGGGACAGCGTTGGCTACACCTTC
CASRDSVGYTF
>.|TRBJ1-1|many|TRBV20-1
TGCAGTGCTAGAGATCCAGGGGCGAACACTGAAGCTTTCTTT
CSARDPGANTEAFF
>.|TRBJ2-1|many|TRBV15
TGTGCCACCAGCAGAACTAGCTCCTCCTCCTACAATGAGCAGTTCTTC
CATSRTSSSSYNEQFF
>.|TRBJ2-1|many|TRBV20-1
TGCAGTGCTCACCTAGAGTATGAGCAGTTCTTC
CSAHLEYEQFF
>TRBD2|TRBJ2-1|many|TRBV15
TGTGCCACCAGCGGCACAGATAGCGGGTCCTACAATGAGCAGTTCTTC
CATSGTDSGSYNEQFF
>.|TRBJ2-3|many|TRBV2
TGTGCCCAACCATACTCCCGTACAGACTTTACCACAGATACGCAGTATTTT
CAQPYSRTDFTTDTQYF
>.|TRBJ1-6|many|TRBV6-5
TGTGCCAGCAGGACATCTTCCTCACCCCTCCACTTT
CASRTSSSPLHF
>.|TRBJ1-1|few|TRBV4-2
TGTGCCAGCAGCCAAGATCTGAGCCCCGGGGGCACTGAAGCTTTCTTT
CASSQDLSPGGTEAFF
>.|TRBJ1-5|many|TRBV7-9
TGTGCCAGCAGCCCCGGGACGCTGGGGTATAGCAATCAGCCCCAGCATTTT
CASSPGTLGYSNQPQHF
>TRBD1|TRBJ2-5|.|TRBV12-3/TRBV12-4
TGTGCCAGCAGTTGGGACAGGGGGTACCAAGAGACCCAGTACTTC
CASSWDRGYQETQYF
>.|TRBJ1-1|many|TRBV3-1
TGTGCCAGCAGCCAAGAAAGGAGGGGTGAAGCTTTCTTT
CASSQERRGEAFF
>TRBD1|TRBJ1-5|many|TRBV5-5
TGTGCCAGCAGCCGAACCGACAGGGTCGGCCAGCCCCAGCATTTT
CASSRTDRVGQPQHF
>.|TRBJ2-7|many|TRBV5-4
TGTGCCAGCAGTCCAGGAGGGGGCCGAAGCTCCTACGAGCAGTACTTC
CASSPGGGRSSYEQYF
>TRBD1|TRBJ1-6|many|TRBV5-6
TGTGCCAGCAGCTGGGGGACAGGGGTGAATTCACCCCTCCACTTT
CASSWGTGVNSPLHF
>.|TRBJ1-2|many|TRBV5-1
TGCGCCAGCAGCCCGGAAGCAGGAACAGGCTACACCTTC
CASSPEAGTGYTF
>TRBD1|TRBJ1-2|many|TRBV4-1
TGCGCCAGCAGCCAACCGGACAGGGCTAACTATGGCTACACCTTC
CASSQPDRANYGYTF
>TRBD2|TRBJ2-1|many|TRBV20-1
TGCAGTGCTCCGGCGGGGGGACTTTACAATGAGCAGTTCTTC
CSAPAGGLYNEQFF
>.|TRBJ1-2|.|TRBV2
TGTGCCAGCAGTGACAGAAACTATGGCTACACCTTC
CASSDRNYGYTF
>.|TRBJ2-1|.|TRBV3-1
TGTGCCAGCAGCCCAATAGCAGAGGGTGAGCAGTTCTTC
CASSPIAEGEQFF
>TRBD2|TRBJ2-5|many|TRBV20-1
TGCAGTGCTAGAGAGCGGGGGGAGACCCAGTACTTC
CSARERGETQYF
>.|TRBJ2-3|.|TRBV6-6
TGTGCCAGCAGAGGGGAAGGAATCACAGATACGCAGTATTTT
CASRGEGITDTQYF
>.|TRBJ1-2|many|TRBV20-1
TGCAGTGCCACGTCTCACGCTAACTATGGCTACACCTTC
CSATSHANYGYTF
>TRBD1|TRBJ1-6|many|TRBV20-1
TGCAGTGCTAGAGACCTGAACCTGCAGGGGGGAGTGAATTCACCCCTCCACTTT
CSARDLNLQGGVNSPLHF
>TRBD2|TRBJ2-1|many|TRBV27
TGTGCCAGCAGTGGGACTAGCGGGGGGTACAATGAGCAGTTCTTC
CASSGTSGGYNEQFF
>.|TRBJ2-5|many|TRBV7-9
TGTGCCAGCAGCCGACGACAGGGAGGAGAGACCCAGTACTTC
CASSRRQGGETQYF
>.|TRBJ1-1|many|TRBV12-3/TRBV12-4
TGTGCCAGCAGTTTAGGAGGGAGCCACGGCGAAGCTTTCTTT
CASSLGGSHGEAFF
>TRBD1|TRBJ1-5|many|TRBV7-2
TGTGCCAGCAGCTCCGGGGGACAGGGACGCAATCAGCCCCAGAATTTT
CASSSGGQGRNQPQNF
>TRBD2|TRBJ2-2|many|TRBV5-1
TGCGCCACCGCCGGGACTAGCGGGAACACCGGGGAGCTGTTTTTT
CATAGTSGNTGELFF
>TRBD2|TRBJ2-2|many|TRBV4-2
TGTGCCAGCAGCCAAGTCGGCGCGGGGGGTACCGGGGAGCTGTTTTTT
CASSQVGAGGTGELFF
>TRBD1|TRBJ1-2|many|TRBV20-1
TGCAGTGCTAGAAGGGGCACGGACAGGGCCCTCTATGGCTACACCTTC
CSARRGTDRALYGYTF
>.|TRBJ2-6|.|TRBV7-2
TGTGCCAGCAGCCCCAGGTCCAGGCCTGGGGCCAACGTCCTGACTTTC
CASSPRSRPGANVLTF
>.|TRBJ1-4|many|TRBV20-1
TGCAGTGCTACAACAACTAATGAAAAACTGTTTTTT
CSATTTNEKLFF
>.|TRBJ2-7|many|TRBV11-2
TGTGCCAGCAGCTTAGATTTCGGGGGATACTCCTACGAGCAGTACTTC
CASSLDFGGYSYEQYF
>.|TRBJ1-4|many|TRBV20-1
TGCAGTGCTAGAGATCGGAGACTCTTTAATGAAAAACTGTTTTTT
CSARDRRLFNEKLFF
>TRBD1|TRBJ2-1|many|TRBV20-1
TGCAGTGCTAGAGACCGTCACCAGGACAGGGTCGACAATGAGCAGTTCTTC
CSARDRHQDRVDNEQFF
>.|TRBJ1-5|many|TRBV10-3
TGTGCCAACCCAATAGAGCATGATCAGCCCCAGCATTTT
CANPIEHDQPQHF
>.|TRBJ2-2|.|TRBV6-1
TGTGCCAGCACCAGAACAAGGACCGGGGAGCTGTTTTTT
CASTRTRTGELFF
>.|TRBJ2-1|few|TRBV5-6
TGTGCCAGCAGCCGGAACAGAAATGAGCAGTTCTTC
CASSRNRNEQFF
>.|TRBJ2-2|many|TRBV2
TGTGCCAGCAGGATGACAGGCCCTCGACCTTACAACACCGGGGAGCTGTTTTTT
CASRMTGPRPYNTGELFF
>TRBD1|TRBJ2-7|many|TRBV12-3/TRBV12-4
TGTGCCAGCAGGCCGGGACAGGGGGTCAACGAGCAGTACTTC
CASRPGQGVNEQYF